This TCR beta chain was retrieved from a study of control samples from healthy donors and cancer patients. Repertoires were generated with immunoSEQ multiplex PCR, while TCRdb's copy carries only in-frame clones and drops some. The table includes around 17,000 clones, 85% to 90% detected once. Germline values: CDR1 MNHNY, CDR2 SVGAGI (reference sequence). Between the trimmed V and J ends, which lost 5 bases and 3 bases, there was a span of 19 bases. The CDR3 runs to 17 residues. The sequenced sample consisted of PBMCs. The source is a man aged 55 to 70 with head and neck cancer. The chain is built from TRBV6-6 and TRBJ2-2; D is perhaps TRBD1 or TRBD2 (5 bases each). The CDR3 reads CASSQRDARGYTGELFF. The DNA for the CDR3 is TGTGCCAGCAGTCAACGGGACGCCCGCGGGTACACCGGGGAGCTGTTTTTT.